This TCR beta chain was sequenced for a study of OX40 agonist ivuxolimab in advanced cancers. Study information: Six ivuxolimab dose levels, 0.01 to 10 mg/kg, were given intravenously every 2 weeks. General study findings and limits: Among some nonresponders, normalized T-cell clonal expansion was also low. Partial responders at 0.1-3.0 mg/kg showed near-lowest clonal expansion. At doses 0.1 to 3.0 mg/kg, CD4+ and CD8+ clones expanded.

V was clipped by 5 bases and J by 2 bases, with 13 bases between them. CDR3 length: 13 amino acids. CDR1 and CDR2 from the germline V gene are SQVTM and ANQGSEA. Concerning this clone: Its antigen is undetermined.

Some clones are missing from TCRdb's copy, which holds only in-frame ones; the method was immunoSEQ multiplex PCR. The sample comprises roughly 92,000 clones, around 90% of which are singletons, and around 0.15% rests with the top ten. This clonotype was obtained from an adult with an advanced solid tumor such as melanoma, head and neck, liver or kidney cancer. Sequences were derived from CD4+ or CD8+ T cells sorted from blood, sampled in a trial of the OX40 agonist ivuxolimab. The chain employs TRBV29-1 and TRBJ2-7; tentatively, D is TRBD1 (5 bases). The CDR3 DNA sequence: TGCAGCGTTACAGGTCGGTTCGCCTACGAGCAGTACTTC. As protein: CSVTGRFAYEQYF.